Each of the 12 T cell receptor beta chains below was sequenced from the same sample in a study of shared clonotypes between healthy human individuals. Naivety among CD8 cells was defined by CD45RO negativity and positive CCR7 selection, thereby excluding terminally differentiated effector memory CD45RA+ cells. Generated by immunoSEQ multiplex PCR, the TCRdb table keeps only in-frame clones and is missing some. The sample lists approximately 650,000 clones; nearly 97% were seen once. The sequenced sample was naive CD8+ T cells sorted from blood. The receptors stem from a woman between 25 and 40 years old in good health.

The genes are TRBV27 and TRBJ2-7; D uncertain. Germline V CDR1 and CDR2: MNHEY, SMNVEV (reference sequence). The CDR3 contains 12 residues. Trimming stripped 5 bases from V and 5 bases from J, with 10 bases between. The CDR3: CASSAHPNEQYF. The DNA of the CDR3 is TGTGCCAGCAGTGCCCACCCTAACGAGCAGTACTTC.

This sequence joins TRBV5-3 and TRBJ1-5; D perhaps matches TRBD1 (6 bases). TRBV5-3 is an ORF, with its function uncertain. The CDR3 extends over 12 amino acids. V was pared by 8 bases and J by 6 bases, with 12 bases between. The CDR3 DNA is TGTGCCAGCAGTTCGGACAGTCAGCCCCAGCATTTT. Amino acids: CASSSDSQPQHF.

The chain couples TRBV2 to TRBJ2-1, with D maybe TRBD2 (5 bases). Germline lookup yields CDR1 SNHLY and CDR2 FYNNEI. V was shortened by 7 bases and J by 2 bases, with 15 bases between the two germline ends. There are 15 residues in the CDR3. CDR3 nucleotide sequence: TGTGCCAGCATTTTGAAAGCGGCTACCTACAATGAGCAGTTCTTC. This gives the protein CASILKAATYNEQFF.

J is TRBJ2-5 and V is TRBV7-9; D perhaps matches TRBD1 (6 bases). The V gene's germline CDR1 is SEHNR and CDR2 FQNEAQ (reference sequence). The ends were cut back, 3 bases at V and 4 bases at J, with 18 bases in the middle. This CDR3 is built from 16 residues. Written as DNA, the CDR3 is TGTGCCAGCAGCTTCGATCTACAGGGAACGTTAGAGACCCAGTACTTC. Amino acid sequence: CASSFDLQGTLETQYF.

The table lists this clone with a count of one. This chain connects TRBV4-2 to TRBJ2-2; D unclear. Trimming cost V 1 base and J 7 bases, with 13 bases left between them. This CDR3 has 15 amino acids. CDR1 LGHNA and CDR2 YNFKEQ come from the germline V gene. The CDR3 nucleotides read TGTGCCAGCAGCCAAGGCCCCATCCTCGGCGGGGAGCTGTTTTTT. It translates to CASSQGPILGGELFF.

This sequence joins TRBV7-9 and TRBJ2-5; D may be TRBD1 (6 bases). The CDR3 runs to 16 residues. Per germline, CDR1 SEHNR and CDR2 FQNEAQ (reference sequence). Trimming removed 5 bases at V and 6 bases at J, with 22 bases between. The CDR3 here is CASSNNREPGIKTQYF. Here the CDR3 DNA reads TGTGCCAGCAGCAACAACAGGGAACCGGGTATAAAGACCCAGTACTTC.

V and J are TRBV5-8 and TRBJ2-7; a possible D gene is TRBD2 (5 bases). The V and J ends lost 2 bases and 3 bases respectively, with 15 bases between them. CDR3 length equals 15 residues. CDR1 and CDR2 from the germline V gene are SGHTS and YDEGEE. The DNA of the CDR3 is TGTGCCAGCAGCTTATCCGTTACTAGGGACTACGAGCAGTACTTC. Protein product: CASSLSVTRDYEQYF. The variable domain in full, with the rest retrieved from reference TRBV5-8 and TRBJ2-7, is EAGVTQSPTHLIKTRGQQATLRCSPISGHTSVYWYQQALGLGLQFLLWYDEGEERNRGNFPPRFSGRQFPNYSSELNVNALELEDSALYLCASSLSVTRDYEQYFGPGTRLTVT.

The chain joins TRBV5-6 to TRBJ2-7, with a weak D call TRBD2 (5 bases). This CDR3 has 14 amino acids. Germline-derived CDR1 and CDR2 are SGHDT and YYEEEE. Trimming shortened V by 4 bases and J by 2 bases, and 13 bases separated the two germline ends. CDR3 sequence reads: CASSARTGPYEQYF. Here the CDR3 DNA reads TGTGCCAGCAGCGCAAGGACTGGACCCTACGAGCAGTACTTC. The whole variable domain, remainder taken from reference TRBV5-6 and TRBJ2-7, is DAGVTQSPTHLIKTRGQQVTLRCSPKSGHDTVSWYQQALGQGPQFIFQYYEEEERQRGNFPDRFSGHQFPNYSSELNVNALLLGDSALYLCASSARTGPYEQYFGPGTRLTVT.

The chain carries TRBV14 and TRBJ1-1, with D uncertain. The germline gives CDR1 SGHDN, CDR2 FVKESK. The CDR3 has 12 amino acids. V was pared by 1 base and J by 5 bases, with 5 bases between. The CDR3 is CASSQVRTEAFF. The CDR3 region has the DNA TGTGCCAGCAGCCAAGTCAGAACTGAAGCTTTCTTT.

The chain combines TRBV27 with TRBJ2-2; D remains ambiguous. V was pared by 8 bases and J by 3 bases, with 10 bases between. The CDR3 runs 13 residues. Per the germline V gene, CDR1 is MNHEY and CDR2 is SMNVEV (reference sequence). Written as DNA, the CDR3 is TGTGCCAGCGGCCTCGGGTACACCGGGGAGCTGTTTTTT. This translates into CASGLGYTGELFF.

The count of this clone is one. The same CDR3 arises from other DNA sequences in this sample as well. This chain uses TRBV27 with TRBJ2-7; 10 nucleotides line up with TRBD2. CDR1 MNHEY and CDR2 SMNVEV come from the germline V gene (reference sequence). The junction had 3 bases not matched to a gene; V was cut back by 0 bases and J by 7 bases. The CDR3 is 14 amino acids. CDR3 amino acids: CASSLSVAGGEQYF. DNA of the CDR3: TGTGCCAGCAGTTTATCGGTAGCGGGAGGTGAGCAGTACTTC.

J is TRBJ2-6 and V is TRBV27; the D gene could be TRBD1 or TRBD2 (7 bases each). Germline assignment: CDR1 MNHEY and CDR2 SMNVEV (reference sequence). The CDR3 spans 17 residues. Trimming cost V 4 bases and J 3 bases, with 16 bases left between them. The CDR3 nucleotides are TGTGCCAGCAGTTCCACAGGGGAGGGAGTTGGGGCCAACGTCCTGACTTTC. Its translation is CASSSTGEGVGANVLTF.